These T cell receptor beta chains were read from a single sample in a study of T cell responses to AZD1222 COVID-19 vaccine. The repertoire was sequenced with immunoSEQ multiplex PCR; TCRdb's copy has only in-frame clones and lacks some. The repertoire holds tens of thousands of clones, roughly 90% seen once, with 22% in the top ten. The sequencing here drew on peripheral blood, taken on day 0 of AZD1222 vaccination. Every receptor here comes from an adult in good health. The CDR3 runs from the conserved cysteine through the conserved F or W. The D gene is left open where the match is weak. Size tells how often a clone was seen (once, few, many) or the class of an expanded clone, and some rows leave it out.

NA	TRBV6-5	TRBJ2-2	TRBD1	CASSYSDRGQVGELFF	TGTGCCAGCAGTTACTCGGACAGGGGGCAAGTCGGGGAGCTGTTTTTT
NA	TRBV7-3	TRBJ2-2	TRBD1	CASSREGGSDTGELFF	TGTGCCAGCAGCCGAGAAGGGGGCTCGGACACCGGGGAGCTGTTTTTT
NA	TRBV5-1	TRBJ2-5	TRBD1	CASSPTGTVRETQYF	TGCGCCAGCAGTCCAACAGGGACAGTGCGTGAGACCCAGTACTTC
NA	TRBV27	TRBJ2-7	TRBD2	CASTPFPGLTQYEQYF	TGTGCCAGCACCCCTTTCCCGGGACTAACTCAATACGAGCAGTACTTC
NA	TRBV2	TRBJ2-1	NA	CASSSMYNEQFF	TGTGCCAGCAGTAGTATGTACAATGAGCAGTTCTTC
NA	TRBV4-2	TRBJ1-5	TRBD1	CASSQAGTAGAQHF	TGTGCCAGCAGCCAAGCCGGGACAGCGGGAGCCCAGCATTTT
NA	TRBV4-1	TRBJ2-2	TRBD2	CASSPEGLAGGLEFTGELFF	TGCGCCAGCAGCCCCGAGGGACTAGCGGGGGGGCTTGAGTTCACCGGGGAGCTGTTTTTT
NA	TRBV5-1	TRBJ1-2	TRBD1	CASSLAPDRPQGYTF	TGCGCCAGCAGCTTGGCCCCGGACAGGCCGCAGGGCTACACCTTC
NA	TRBV5-1	TRBJ2-1	TRBD1	CASSSPGQGDEQFF	TGCGCCAGCAGCTCACCGGGACAGGGAGATGAGCAGTTCTTC
NA	TRBV4-2	TRBJ2-2	TRBD2	CASSQSGLAGGPTGELFF	TGTGCCAGCAGCCAGAGTGGGCTGGCGGGGGGGCCCACCGGGGAGCTGTTTTTT
NA	TRBV28	TRBJ1-1	NA	CASRTTKGGITEAFF	TGTGCCAGCAGAACCACAAAAGGCGGAATCACTGAAGCTTTCTTT
NA	TRBV7-3	TRBJ1-1	NA	CASSSDYTEAFF	TGTGCCAGCAGCTCAGACTACACTGAAGCTTTCTTT
NA	TRBV5-1	TRBJ1-2	TRBD1	CASSFSGDSFVSYTF	TGCGCCAGCAGCTTCTCTGGGGACAGCTTTGTGAGCTACACCTTC
NA	TRBV18	TRBJ2-5	TRBD2	CASSPLAGRETQYF	TGTGCCAGCTCACCACTAGCGGGGAGGGAGACCCAGTACTTC
NA	TRBV2	TRBJ1-5	NA	CASSPDGNQPQHF	TGTGCCAGCAGCCCGGACGGCAATCAGCCCCAGCATTTT
once	TRBV7-6	TRBJ2-2	NA	CASSSPLGELFF	TGTGCCAGCAGCTCTCCGCTCGGGGAGCTGTTTTTT
NA	TRBV6-2/TRBV6-3	TRBJ2-7	NA	CASSYRREEQYF	TGTGCCAGCAGTTATCGAAGAGAGGAGCAGTACTTC
few	TRBV11-2	TRBJ1-1	NA	CASSLVGRGITEAFF	TGTGCCAGCAGCTTAGTCGGCAGGGGTATCACTGAAGCTTTCTTT
NA	TRBV9	TRBJ1-2	TRBD1	CASTRQGSRSLGGYTF	TGTGCCAGCACCAGACAGGGCAGCCGCAGCTTGGGAGGCTACACCTTC
NA	TRBV4-3	TRBJ1-2	TRBD1	CASSQEWANRGRAYGYTF	TGCGCCAGCAGCCAAGAATGGGCTAACAGGGGGCGCGCCTATGGCTACACCTTC
NA	TRBV9	TRBJ1-5	NA	CASSPGGNSNQPQHF	TGTGCCAGCAGCCCGGGGGGCAACAGCAATCAGCCCCAGCATTTT
NA	TRBV5-4	TRBJ2-5	TRBD2	CASSTPSGGLQETQYF	TGTGCCAGCAGCACCCCTAGCGGGGGGCTTCAAGAGACCCAGTACTTC
NA	TRBV4-3	TRBJ1-5	TRBD1	CASSQSPQGQSNQPQHF	TGCGCCAGCAGCCAATCCCCGCAGGGACAGAGCAATCAGCCCCAGCATTTT
NA	TRBV7-2	TRBJ1-6	NA	CASSLGDTYNSPLHF	TGTGCCAGCAGCCTCGGTGACACGTATAATTCACCCCTCCACTTT
once	TRBV19	TRBJ1-2	NA	CASSSKQYGYGYTF	TGTGCCAGTAGTTCAAAGCAGTACGGCTATGGCTACACCTTC
NA	TRBV18	TRBJ2-7	TRBD1	CASSPSSLTGGRFHEQYF	TGTGCCAGCTCCCCAAGCTCCCTCACAGGGGGCCGATTCCACGAGCAGTACTTC
few	TRBV6-6	TRBJ1-6	NA	CASSYSIPDSPLHF	TGTGCCAGCAGTTACAGCATACCTGATTCACCCCTCCACTTT
NA	TRBV2	TRBJ1-5	TRBD1	CASSDSGGNQPQHF	TGTGCCAGCAGTGATTCAGGGGGAAATCAGCCCCAGCATTTT
NA	TRBV29-1	TRBJ1-1	NA	CSGRGSTEAFF	TGCAGCGGCAGGGGAAGCACTGAAGCTTTCTTT
NA	TRBV20-1	TRBJ2-7	NA	CSAATPEQYF	TGCAGTGCTGCCACTCCCGAGCAGTACTTC
NA	TRBV12-3/TRBV12-4	TRBJ2-1	TRBD2	CASNQGLAEQFF	TGTGCCAGCAACCAAGGACTAGCGGAGCAGTTCTTC
NA	TRBV14	TRBJ2-3	NA	CASSQGLGDTQYF	TGTGCCAGCAGCCAAGGTTTGGGTGATACGCAGTATTTT
NA	TRBV7-2	TRBJ2-7	TRBD1	CASSFGQGSSYEQYF	TGTGCCAGCAGCTTCGGACAGGGGAGCTCCTACGAGCAGTACTTC
once	TRBV29-1	TRBJ2-3	NA	CSVRISGDTQYF	TGCAGCGTTCGGATATCTGGAGATACGCAGTATTTT
NA	TRBV6-1	TRBJ1-6	NA	CASSEALGVHSPLHF	TGTGCCAGCAGTGAAGCGCTGGGGGTGCATTCACCCCTCCACTTT
NA	TRBV5-4	TRBJ1-1	NA	CASSLEQGSGVHTEAFF	TGTGCCAGCAGCTTGGAACAGGGATCGGGGGTACACACTGAAGCTTTCTTT
NA	TRBV6-5	TRBJ1-1	NA	CASSYSTGSTEAFF	TGTGCCAGCAGTTACTCGACGGGGAGCACTGAAGCTTTCTTT
NA	TRBV7-2	TRBJ2-4	TRBD1	CASSGFPGQGGVGNIQYF	TGTGCCAGCAGCGGTTTTCCGGGACAGGGGGGAGTGGGAAACATTCAGTACTTC
NA	TRBV4-1	TRBJ2-7	TRBD1	CASSQDVGTGFEQYF	TGCGCCAGCAGCCAAGATGTCGGGACAGGGTTCGAGCAGTACTTC
NA	TRBV6-5	TRBJ2-7	NA	CASSAAGSEQYF	TGTGCCAGCTCGGCGGCAGGGAGCGAGCAGTACTTC
NA	TRBV15	TRBJ1-1	NA	CATSRPRGEGTEAFF	TGTGCCACCAGCAGACCCCGGGGGGAAGGCACTGAAGCTTTCTTT